Each of the 22 T cell receptor beta chains below was sequenced from the same sample in a study of blood T cell repertoires in COVID-19. TCRdb's table, derived via immunoSEQ multiplex PCR, lists solely in-frame clones and lacks some. The sample contains around 64,000 clones, 87% of which appear only once. Specimen: peripheral blood. These receptors originate from a man of 80 years or more in a cohort sampled during active COVID-19.

The chain joins TRBV2 to TRBJ2-7; the match to TRBD1 covers 10 bases. The CDR3 runs to 14 residues. The V gene end was trimmed by 6 bases and the J gene end by 4 bases; junction bases not matched to a gene: 6. The germline V gene encodes CDR1 SNHLY and CDR2 FYNNEI. The CDR3, as DNA: TGTGCCAGCAGCCGACAGGGGGCGAAGTACGAGCAGTACTTC. Amino acids: CASSRQGAKYEQYF.

The V and J genes are TRBV5-1 and TRBJ2-5, with TRBD2 identical over 11 bases. The CDR3 covers 14 residues. Unmatched junction bases numbered 2, after V lost 2 bases and J lost 5 bases. Germline CDR1 reads SGHRS; CDR2 reads YFSETQ. CDR3 sequence reads: CASSLLAGDETQYF. The CDR3 nucleotides read TGCGCCAGCAGCTTACTAGCGGGGGATGAGACCCAGTACTTC. The variable domain in full, completed from reference TRBV5-1 and TRBJ2-5, reads KAGVTQTPRYLIKTRGQQVTLSCSPISGHRSVSWYQQTPGQGLQFLFEYFSETQRNKGNFPGRFSGRQFSNSRSEMNVSTLELGDSALYLCASSLLAGDETQYFGPGTRLLVL.

The chain is built from TRBV3-1 (or the pseudogene TRBV3-2) and TRBJ1-4; D is uncertain. This CDR3 region has 14 residues. Germline-derived CDR1 and CDR2 are LGHDT and YNNKEL (reference sequence). Between the trimmed V and J ends, which lost 4 bases and 8 bases, there was a span of 14 bases. The CDR3 sequence is CASSPGSTTEKLFF. CDR3 nucleotide sequence: TGTGCCAGCAGCCCCGGTAGCACAACGGAAAAACTGTTTTTT.

The chain joins TRBV18 to TRBJ2-3; D gene unclear. The CDR3 length is 15 residues. Germline CDR1 is KGHSH and CDR2 is LQKENI. The germline V and J ends were trimmed by 3 bases and 0 bases, with 10 bases remaining between them. The CDR3 nucleotides read TGTGCCAGCTCACCCGTGACAACTAGCACAGATACGCAGTATTTT. Protein sequence: CASSPVTTSTDTQYF.

The chain carries TRBV6-5 and TRBJ2-2; D possibly corresponds to TRBD2 (5 bases). In germline, CDR1 is MNHEY, CDR2 SVGAGI. Trimming cost V 6 bases and J 4 bases, with 12 bases left between them. The CDR3 totals 14 residues. This CDR3 reads CASRVERATGELFF. The CDR3 DNA reads as TGTGCCAGCAGGGTAGAGAGGGCCACCGGGGAGCTGTTTTTT.

The CDR3: CASSIVGLYNEQFF. The CDR3 nucleotides read TGTGCCAGTAGTATAGTGGGCCTCTACAATGAGCAGTTCTTC. This rearrangement joins TRBV19 to TRBJ2-1; no reliable D call. The CDR3 is 14 amino acids. CDR1 LNHDA and CDR2 SQIVND come from the germline V gene (reference sequence). V was cut by 1 base and J by 3 bases, with 7 bases left in between.

V gene TRBV3-1 (or the pseudogene TRBV3-2) combines with J gene TRBJ2-3; possibly TRBD1 for D (6 bases). This CDR3 comprises 13 residues. CDR1 is LGHDT, CDR2 YNNKEL, per germline (reference sequence). Trimming took off 10 bases at V and 6 bases at J, with 17 bases between the two ends. CDR3 loop: CATIKQGTDTQYF. The CDR3 nucleotides are TGTGCCACTATCAAACAGGGTACGGATACGCAGTATTTT.

V usage is TRBV18 and J usage is TRBJ1-2; a weak D match, TRBD1 (5 bases). V dropped 0 bases and J dropped 2 bases, with 10 bases sitting between them. This CDR3 region has 15 residues. Germline CDR1 KGHSH, CDR2 LQKENI. The DNA for the CDR3 is TGTGCCAGCTCACCACCGGGACTGGGAAACTATGGCTACACCTTC. Translating gives CASSPPGLGNYGYTF.

This chain joins TRBV24-1 and TRBJ1-4; D is possibly TRBD1 (5 bases). The CDR3 extends over 16 amino acids. V lost 2 bases to trimming and J lost 4 bases, with 13 bases between them. Germline CDR1 reads KGHDR; CDR2 reads SFDVKD. The CDR3 bases are TGTGCCACCAGTGATTCAGGAGGGGTCCTTAATGAAAAACTGTTTTTT. It yields the protein CATSDSGGVLNEKLFF.

This clone was counted a single time. At one end, the junction sequence differs from germline, possibly due to a read error. This sequence joins TRBV7-7 and TRBJ2-5; a possible D gene is TRBD1 (6 bases). Germline V gives CDR1 SSHAT, CDR2 FNYEAQ (reference sequence). The CDR3 loop spans 13 amino acids. CDR3 bases: TGTGCTAGCAGTCAGGGGAATCGGGAGACCCAGTACTTC. Translation: CASSQGNRETQYF.

V gene TRBV5-1 combines with J gene TRBJ1-3; D possibly corresponds to TRBD1 (5 bases). This CDR3 region has 16 residues. The germline V gene encodes CDR1 SGHRS and CDR2 YFSETQ. V lost 0 bases to trimming and J lost 2 bases, with 12 bases between them. The CDR3 region is CASSLDGGATGNTIYF. DNA of the CDR3: TGCGCCAGCAGCTTGGATGGAGGGGCCACTGGAAACACCATATATTTT.

The chain recombines TRBV19 with TRBJ2-7, with unresolved D. CDR3 length: 15 residues. Per germline, CDR1 LNHDA and CDR2 SQIVND (reference sequence). Trimming left V 0 bases short and J 2 bases short, with 11 bases between. The CDR3 coding sequence is TGTGCCAGTAGTATAGATCTCCGTACGGCCTACGAGCAGTACTTC. Translating gives CASSIDLRTAYEQYF.

The V and J genes are TRBV7-2 and TRBJ1-5; TRBD1 matches at 10 bases. Germline trimming cut 1 base from V and 5 bases from J; bases unmatched to any gene: 2. The CDR3 extends over 15 amino acids. Germline CDR1 SGHTA, CDR2 FQGNSA. CDR3 in DNA: TGTGCCAGCAGCTTAGGGGGACAGGGGTATCAGCCCCAGCATTTT. Translated, it gives CASSLGGQGYQPQHF.

The genes are TRBV7-9 and TRBJ2-5, with 7 bases matching TRBD2. CDR3 length: 14 residues. J was trimmed by 2 bases and V by 6 bases; bases with no gene match: 6. The germline CDR1 and CDR2 sequences are SEHNR and FQNEAQ (reference sequence). The CDR3 nucleotides are TGTGCCAGCAGAACCCTGGGGGGGCAAGAGACCCAGTACTTC. Its protein product is CASRTLGGQETQYF.

This rearrangement joins TRBV7-9 to TRBJ2-5, with 9 bases that match TRBD1. The V gene's germline CDR1 is SEHNR and CDR2 FQNEAQ (reference sequence). With 1 base clipped from V and 5 bases from J, the junction kept 5 bases outside the gene matches. The CDR3 consists of 15 residues. DNA of the CDR3: TGTGCCAGCAGCTTAGGGGGACAGGGAGGGGAGACCCAGTACTTC. This encodes CASSLGGQGGETQYF.

The rearrangement uses TRBV19 and TRBJ2-2; 11 bases line up with TRBD2. CDR1 is LNHDA, CDR2 SQIVND, per germline (reference sequence). There are 16 residues in the CDR3. Trimming took 5 bases from V and 8 from J; bases not matched to a gene: 10. The CDR3 nucleotides are TGTGCCAGTAGTTTGAGTAGCGGGAGGGCGGAGGGGGAGCTGTTTTTT. As protein: CASSLSSGRAEGELFF.

The gene calls are TRBV15 and TRBJ2-7; 7 bases fit TRBD1. Trimming cost V 5 bases and J 3 bases; bases outside gene matches: 1. The CDR3 is 12 amino acids. Germline lookup yields CDR1 LNHNV and CDR2 YYDKDF (reference sequence). CDR3 DNA sequence: TGTGCCACCAGCGGGGACAGCTACGAGCAGTACTTC. Amino acid sequence: CATSGDSYEQYF. Full variable domain (rest looked up from reference TRBV15 and TRBJ2-7): DAMVIQNPRYQVTQFGKPVTLSCSQTLNHNVMYWYQQKSSQAPKLLFHYYDKDFNNEADTPDNFQSRRPNTSFCFLDIRSPGLGDTAMYLCATSGDSYEQYFGPGTRLTVT.

The count of this clone is one. This chain uses TRBV9 with TRBJ1-4; TRBD1 matches at 8 bases. Trimming cost V 4 bases and J 3 bases; bases outside gene matches: 8. The CDR3 has 16 residues. CDR1 is SGDLS and CDR2 is YYNGEE in the germline V gene. The CDR3, as DNA: TGTGCCAGCAGCTTAACCCCGACAGGGGCTAATGAAAAACTGTTTTTT. Its protein is CASSLTPTGANEKLFF.

This clone was counted a single time. The V gene is TRBV6-5, the J gene TRBJ2-3; 11 nucleotides align to TRBD2. Germline V gene data show CDR1 as MNHEY and CDR2 as SVGAGI. Germline trimming cut 0 bases from V and 8 bases from J; bases unmatched to any gene: 7. This CDR3 has 16 amino acids. CDR3 sequence: CASSYSRGTSGGTQYF. CDR3 DNA sequence: TGTGCCAGCAGTTACTCCCGCGGGACTAGCGGTGGTACGCAGTATTTT.

The J gene is TRBJ1-3, the V gene TRBV1; the table assigns TRBD1, which was not confirmed against the DNA. TRBV1 is tagged as a pseudogene. The CDR3 spans 15 residues. CDR3: CTSSQDRVSGNTIYF. For the CDR3, the DNA is TGCACCAGCAGCCAAGACAGGGTTTCTGGAAACACCATATATTTT.

The gene calls are TRBV30 and TRBJ1-2, with TRBD1 matching over 11 bases. The germline CDR1 and CDR2 sequences are GTSNPN and SVGIG (reference sequence). The V and J ends lost 3 bases and 4 bases, in that order; junction bases with no gene match: 10. This CDR3 has 16 amino acids. DNA of the CDR3: TGTGCCTGGAGCTATAGGACAGGGGGCGTTTCCTATGGCTACACCTTC. Its protein is CAWSYRTGGVSYGYTF.

This clone has a single count. The chain has TRBV2 and TRBJ1-4; D is unresolved. CDR3 length: 14 amino acids. V was shortened by 10 bases and J by 0 bases, with 12 bases between the two germline ends. Germline lookup yields CDR1 SNHLY and CDR2 FYNNEI. This CDR3 is CATLGAATNEKLFF. For the CDR3, the DNA is TGTGCCACCCTAGGAGCGGCAACTAATGAAAAACTGTTTTTT.